Below are 22 T cell receptor beta chains sequenced from a single sample in a study of blood T cell repertoires in COVID-19. Only in-frame clones appear in the TCRdb table, and some are missing; sequencing was by immunoSEQ multiplex PCR. The table includes a few hundred thousand clones, around 83% detected once. The specimen sequenced was peripheral blood. Receptor source: a woman aged 45-60 years with acute or convalescent COVID-19.

The V gene is TRBV7-2, the J gene TRBJ1-1, with a weak D call TRBD1 (6 bases). Trimming left V 2 bases short and J 5 bases short, with 9 bases between. Germline assignment: CDR1 SGHTA and CDR2 FQGNSA. The CDR3 spans 13 residues. The CDR3 DNA sequence: TGTGCCAGCAGCTTAACAGGGAATACTGAAGCTTTCTTT. As protein: CASSLTGNTEAFF. Supplemented by reference TRBV7-2 and TRBJ1-1, the full variable domain reads GAGVSQSPSNKVTEKGKDVELRCDPISGHTALYWYRQSLGQGLEFLIYFQGNSAPDKSGLPSDRFSAERTGGSVSTLTIQRTQQEDSAVYLCASSLTGNTEAFFGQGTRLTVV.

The table lists this clone with a few counts. The chain carries TRBV5-6 and TRBJ2-7; no firm D call. CDR1 and CDR2 from the germline V gene are SGHDT and YYEEEE. CDR3 length: 13 residues. V lost 3 bases, J lost 1 base, and 8 bases lay in between. CDR3 residues: CASSSFQSYEQYV. The CDR3 DNA sequence: TGTGCCAGCAGCTCGTTCCAGTCCTACGAGCAGTACGTC.

This chain joins TRBV12-5 and TRBJ1-4; the D is unclear. V lost 5 bases and J lost 5, with 12 bases in between. Looked up from germline, CDR1 is LGHNT and CDR2 is FRNRAP. The CDR3 runs 14 residues. This CDR3 is CASGPAGPNEKLFF. Written as DNA, the CDR3 is TGTGCTAGTGGTCCGGCAGGCCCCAATGAAAAACTGTTTTTT.

The gene calls are TRBV15 and TRBJ1-5; TRBD1 is a possible D gene (5 bases). The germline V gene encodes CDR1 LNHNV and CDR2 YYDKDF (reference sequence). CDR3 length: 16 residues. V lost 0 bases and J 5 bases, leaving 14 bases between the germline ends. CDR3 sequence: CATSRDRYRYDQPQHF. The CDR3 DNA sequence: TGTGCCACCAGCAGAGATCGGTACAGGTATGATCAGCCCCAGCATTTT.

V gene TRBV6-5 combines with J gene TRBJ2-3; a weak D match, TRBD2 (5 bases). The V gene lost 8 bases and the J gene lost 4 bases, with 16 bases spanning the gap. Per germline, CDR1 MNHEY and CDR2 SVGAGI. The CDR3 sequence is 14 residues long. CDR3 residues: CASLLRTFSDTQYF. For the CDR3, the DNA is TGTGCCAGCCTCCTTCGGACTTTTTCAGATACGCAGTATTTT.

This chain joins TRBV29-1 and TRBJ2-7, with D perhaps TRBD1 (5 bases). Trimming left V 4 bases short and J 1 base short, with 14 bases between. This CDR3 region has 14 residues. Germline V gene lookup returns CDR1 SQVTM and CDR2 ANQGSEA. CDR3 sequence: CSVGGVRDSYEQYF. DNA of the CDR3: TGCAGCGTTGGGGGCGTCAGGGATTCCTACGAGCAGTACTTC.

The gene calls are TRBV5-1 and TRBJ2-5, with 9 bases aligning to TRBD1. Germline-derived CDR1 and CDR2 are SGHRS and YFSETQ. The CDR3 loop spans 15 amino acids. J was trimmed by 0 bases and V by 1 base; bases with no gene match: 1. CDR3 coding DNA: TGCGCCAGCAGCTTGACAGGGGGCAACCAAGAGACCCAGTACTTC. Amino acid sequence: CASSLTGGNQETQYF.

The chain employs TRBV7-2 and TRBJ2-7, with 7 bases that match TRBD2. The CDR3 runs 16 residues. The V segment lost 1 base and the J segment 2 bases; nucleotides outside the gene matches: 8. Germline CDR1 reads SGHTA; CDR2 reads FQGNSA. In DNA, the CDR3 is TGTGCCAGCAGCTTAGTGGGGGGGGAGTCTGCCTACGAGCAGTACTTC. Translation: CASSLVGGESAYEQYF.

This clone was seen a single time. The rearrangement uses TRBV2 and TRBJ2-7; weak D call: TRBD2 (5 bases). The CDR3 runs to 11 residues. Germline CDR1 reads SNHLY; CDR2 reads FYNNEI. Trimming left V 6 bases short and J 2 bases short, with 5 bases between. The CDR3 DNA is TGTGCCAGCAGACTAGCCTACGAGCAGTACTTC. It is translated as CASRLAYEQYF.

The gene calls are TRBV9 and TRBJ1-1; D is perhaps TRBD1 (6 bases). The length of the CDR3 is 15 residues. In germline, CDR1 is SGDLS, CDR2 YYNGEE. With 3 bases removed from V and 0 bases from J, the gap between germline ends came to 12 bases. CDR3 sequence: CASSALGHMNTEAFF. CDR3 in DNA: TGTGCCAGCAGCGCCCTGGGACATATGAACACTGAAGCTTTCTTT. Full variable domain (remainder filled in from reference TRBV9 and TRBJ1-1): DSGVTQTPKHLITATGQRVTLRCSPRSGDLSVYWYQQSLDQGLQFLIQYYNGEERAKGNILERFSAQQFPDLHSELNLSSLELGDSALYFCASSALGHMNTEAFFGQGTRLTVV.

V is TRBV10-3 and J is TRBJ1-2, with 7 bases matching TRBD1. CDR1 ENHRY and CDR2 SYGVKD come from the germline V gene. Losses at the gene ends were 6 bases for V and 0 bases for J; bases not matched to a gene: 1. This CDR3 has 13 residues. The CDR3 region is CAISGTANYGYTF. CDR3 sequence (DNA): TGTGCCATCAGCGGGACAGCTAACTATGGCTACACCTTC.

The chain joins TRBV5-1 to TRBJ2-1; TRBD2 is a possible D gene (5 bases). The ends were cut back, 5 bases at V and 9 bases at J, with 15 bases in the middle. The V gene's germline CDR1 is SGHRS and CDR2 YFSETQ. This CDR3 has 13 amino acids. CDR3 sequence reads: CASSYDPAGEQFF. DNA for the CDR3: TGCGCCAGCAGTTATGATCCGGCGGGTGAGCAGTTCTTC.

The V and J genes are TRBV5-1 and TRBJ2-3, with D perhaps TRBD2 (6 bases). With 4 bases removed from V and 2 bases from J, the gap between germline ends came to 14 bases. This CDR3 has 15 amino acids. CDR1 is SGHRS, CDR2 YFSETQ, per germline. CDR3 sequence reads: CASSPTAGITDTQYF. The CDR3 nucleotides read TGCGCCAGCAGCCCCACCGCGGGAATCACAGATACGCAGTATTTT.

This clone came up a few times. The chain is built from TRBV28 and TRBJ1-1; D gene unclear. V shed 4 bases and J shed 10 bases, with 10 bases lying between them. The germline CDR1 and CDR2 sequences are MDHEN and SYDVKM. CDR3 length: 11 amino acids. This CDR3 reads CASSSARGAFF. The CDR3 DNA is TGTGCCAGCAGTTCCGCCCGGGGAGCTTTCTTT.

The V call is TRBV19, the J call TRBJ1-2; no definite D call. From germline, CDR1 is LNHDA and CDR2 SQIVND (reference sequence). V was pared by 6 bases and J by 4 bases, with 18 bases between. The CDR3 is 15 amino acids. Written as DNA, the CDR3 is TGTGCCAGTAGACGGGAACACTCAGTAGGCTATGGCTACACCTTC. It yields the protein CASRREHSVGYGYTF.

The rearrangement joins TRBV29-1 to TRBJ2-7; 9 nucleotides match TRBD2. This CDR3 is 14 amino acids long. Trimming took 4 bases from V and 5 from J; bases not matched to a gene: 9. Germline loops: CDR1 SQVTM, CDR2 ANQGSEA. Here the CDR3 DNA reads TGCAGCGTTGTTCGTGCGGGAGGGCCTAACGAGCAGTACTTC. Its protein product is CSVVRAGGPNEQYF.

The count of this clone is one. This chain links TRBV18 with TRBJ2-1; 8 bases fit TRBD2. This CDR3 has 14 amino acids. The V and J ends lost 8 bases and 8 bases, in that order; junction bases with no gene match: 11. Germline CDR1 and CDR2: KGHSH and LQKENI. The CDR3: CASTLGLEADEQFF. CDR3 coding DNA: TGTGCCAGCACCCTGGGACTAGAGGCCGATGAGCAGTTCTTC. Variable domain in full (rest from reference TRBV18 and TRBJ2-1): NAGVMQNPRHLVRRRGQEARLRCSPMKGHSHVYWYRQLPEEGLKFMVYLQKENIIDESGMPKERFSAEFPKEGPSILRIQQVVRGDSAAYFCASTLGLEADEQFFGPGTRLTVL.

This chain uses TRBV6-5 with TRBJ2-7, with a tentative D call TRBD2 (7 bases). V lost 8 bases, J lost 2 bases, and 16 bases lay in between. The CDR3 runs 14 residues. The germline V gene encodes CDR1 MNHEY and CDR2 SVGAGI. The CDR3 loop is CASGGAVGTYEQYF. The CDR3 region has the DNA TGTGCCAGCGGGGGGGCAGTGGGTACCTACGAGCAGTACTTC.

CDR3 sequence reads: CASSLVGAGETQYF. Written as DNA, the CDR3 is TGTGCCAGCAGCTTAGTGGGGGCCGGAGAGACCCAGTACTTC. This rearrangement joins TRBV7-7 to TRBJ2-5; D may be TRBD1 (6 bases). The CDR3 covers 14 residues. The ends were cut back, 1 base at V and 4 bases at J, with 10 bases in the middle. Looked up from germline, CDR1 is SSHAT and CDR2 is FNYEAQ (reference sequence).

V gene TRBV11-2 combines with J gene TRBJ1-5; 7 nucleotides agree with TRBD1. The germline V gene has CDR1 SGHAT and CDR2 FQNNGV. With V trimmed by 5 bases and J by 2 bases, 6 bases remained unmatched. The CDR3 has 15 amino acids. The CDR3 DNA is TGTGCCAGCAGCGCCGGGACAGTGGGCAATCAGCCCCAGCATTTT. Translation: CASSAGTVGNQPQHF.

This chain joins TRBV9 and TRBJ2-7; a possible D gene is TRBD2 (6 bases). Trimming left V 2 bases short and J 0 bases short, with 12 bases between. Germline values: CDR1 SGDLS, CDR2 YYNGEE. The CDR3 length is 15 residues. CDR3 in DNA: TGTGCCAGCAGCGTCCGGGACTCTCTCTCCTACGAGCAGTACTTC. As protein: CASSVRDSLSYEQYF.

The chain uses TRBV7-2 and TRBJ2-1; D may be TRBD1 (7 bases). The V and J ends lost 4 bases and 5 bases respectively, with 15 bases between them. The germline V gene has CDR1 SGHTA and CDR2 FQGNSA. This CDR3 region has 15 residues. CDR3 sequence reads: CASSSTRGDNNEQFF. The CDR3 DNA reads as TGTGCCAGCAGCTCGACCAGGGGGGACAACAATGAGCAGTTCTTC.